This TCR beta chain derives from a study of blood T cell repertoires in COVID-19. At the level of the study: Both acute and convalescent COVID-19 samples were obtained from the United States, Italy and Spain. PBMCs, B-cell-depleted T cells, or T cells were the source of the cDNA or gDNA that made up the material.

The germline V gene encodes CDR1 SNHLY and CDR2 FYNNEI. The CDR3 spans 18 residues. The trim removed 4 bases at V and 5 bases at J, leaving 15 bases unmatched. Study processing details: Amplification of reference gene primers was used by the study to estimate nucleated cell counts. Clones were sequenced by immunoSEQ multiplex PCR, and TCRdb holds only the in-frame ones, with some missing. V and J calls and clone size are given by that table; D and trimming were obtained from the DNA. Here the sample spans about 120,000 clones, 70% to 90% being singletons. J is TRBJ1-5 and V is TRBV2; 9 bases line up with TRBD1. This TCR came from a man aged 30 to 39 with acute or convalescent COVID-19. Source material: peripheral blood. The CDR3: CASSVPGQGSGGHQPQHF. In nucleotides, the CDR3 is TGTGCCAGCAGTGTCCCGGGACAGGGAAGTGGAGGCCATCAGCCCCAGCATTTT.